The 9 T cell receptor beta chains listed next were all sequenced from one sample in a study of cytomegalovirus exposure and HLA in healthy donors. PCR was performed using 60 Vbeta and 13 Jbeta primers. TCRdb keeps only in-frame clones here, not all; method: immunoSEQ multiplex PCR. This table has roughly 100,000 clones, 83% appearing once. The sequenced sample consisted of PBMCs. These receptors all stem from a man aged 18 to 35 in good health and CMV-seronegative.

The chain carries TRBV29-1 and TRBJ1-1; D is unresolved. CDR3 size: 13 residues. The germline V gene has CDR1 SQVTM and CDR2 ANQGSEA. Trimming cost V 7 bases and J 1 base, with 13 bases left between them. The DNA of the CDR3 is TGCAGCGCCGGACTGGACGGGAACACTGAAGCTTTCTTT. This translates into CSAGLDGNTEAFF.

The chain has TRBV30 and TRBJ1-2; a possible D gene is TRBD1 (6 bases). The V end was cut by 3 bases, the J end by 8 bases, with 13 bases between. The CDR3 runs 12 residues. The germline V gene has CDR1 GTSNPN and CDR2 SVGIG (reference sequence). The CDR3 DNA reads TGTGCCTGGAGCAGAGGGGACAAGGGCTACACCTTC. Amino acid sequence: CAWSRGDKGYTF.

This clone was found once. The chain combines TRBV4-3 with TRBJ2-5, with 10 positions matching TRBD1. The J call could be wrong; TRBJ2-7 is a better fit for the DNA end. The CDR3 spans 15 residues. Germline lookup yields CDR1 LGHNA and CDR2 YSLEER. The DNA for the CDR3 is TGCGCCAGCAGCCAAGATCGGACAGGGGGCTACGAGCAGTACTTC. This codes for CASSQDRTGGYEQYF.

V gene TRBV4-1 combines with J gene TRBJ2-1, with TRBD2 matching 11 bases. Germline loops: CDR1 MGHRA, CDR2 YSYEKL. There are 15 residues in the CDR3. V trimming: 7 bases; J trimming: 7 bases; junction bases outside the gene matches: 9. The DNA of the CDR3 is TGCGCCAGCAACCTACTAGCGGGAGTGGGTAATGAGCAGTTCTTC. Protein sequence: CASNLLAGVGNEQFF.

The J gene is TRBJ2-2, the V gene TRBV12-5; 9 bases match TRBD1. Germline CDR1 is LGHNT and CDR2 is FRNRAP. The CDR3 has 15 residues. J gave up 6 bases and V 6 bases, and 8 bases lay outside the gene matches. CDR3 in amino acids: CASGLGQGFAGELFF. The CDR3 nucleotides are TGTGCTAGTGGCTTAGGACAGGGGTTCGCCGGGGAGCTGTTTTTT.

About this clone: The junction shows a germline mismatch at one end, possibly a read error. J is TRBJ2-6 and V is TRBV7-3; D perhaps matches TRBD1 (6 bases). CDR3 size: 16 residues. Germline loops: CDR1 SGHTA, CDR2 FQGTGA. CDR3 amino acids: CASSLTAGAGANVLTF. CDR3 DNA: TGTGCCAGCAGCCTAACGGCAGGGGCGGGGGCCAACGTCCTGACTTTC.

The chain joins TRBV6-5 to TRBJ1-2, with D unclear. Trimming shortened V by 0 bases and J by 2 bases, and 7 bases separated the two germline ends. This CDR3 contains 14 residues. Germline V gives CDR1 MNHEY, CDR2 SVGAGI. CDR3 region: CASSYSEGNYGYTF. CDR3 bases: TGTGCCAGCAGTTACTCCGAGGGAAACTATGGCTACACCTTC.

The CDR3 DNA follows: TGCAGCGTTGGAGTGACTAGCGGGAGTAACATTCAGTACTTC. Translating gives CSVGVTSGSNIQYF. This chain links TRBV29-1 with TRBJ2-4, with 12 bases that match TRBD2. CDR3 length: 14 residues. Germline loops: CDR1 SQVTM, CDR2 ANQGSEA. J was trimmed by 7 bases and V by 4 bases; bases with no gene match: 5.

The gene calls are TRBV5-4 and TRBJ1-1; D may be TRBD1 (6 bases). Germline CDR1 and CDR2: SGHNT and YYREEE (reference sequence). The CDR3 runs to 14 residues. Trimming took 0 bases from V and 7 from J, leaving 13 bases between them. CDR3 residues: CASSLGRGGGEAFF. Here the CDR3 DNA reads TGTGCCAGCAGCTTGGGAAGGGGAGGGGGTGAAGCTTTCTTT.